The T cell receptor beta chain described here comes from a study of blood T cell repertoires in COVID-19. Study-level background: From the United States, Italy and Spain came samples of acute and convalescent COVID-19.

Germline values: CDR1 PRHDT, CDR2 FYEKMQ (reference sequence). The V gene lost 3 bases and the J gene lost 2 bases, with 17 bases spanning the gap. This CDR3 contains 16 residues. Assay: immunoSEQ multiplex PCR; the TCRdb copy retains only in-frame clones and omits some. This table holds about 230,000 clones, roughly 85% found once. The TCR sequence derives from a man over 45 with COVID-19, enrolled during active disease. The sample taken for sequencing was peripheral blood. The J gene is TRBJ2-7, the V gene TRBV13, with D unresolved. The CDR3 DNA is TGTGCCAGCAGCTTGTCTCAAGCAACTCGGGCCTACGAGCAGTACTTC. Translated: CASSLSQATRAYEQYF. Supplemented by reference TRBV13 and TRBJ2-7, the full variable domain reads AAGVIQSPRHLIKEKRETATLKCYPIPRHDTVYWYQQGPGQDPQFLISFYEKMQSDKGSIPDRFSAQQFSDYHSELNMSSLELGDSALYFCASSLSQATRAYEQYFGPGTRLTVT.